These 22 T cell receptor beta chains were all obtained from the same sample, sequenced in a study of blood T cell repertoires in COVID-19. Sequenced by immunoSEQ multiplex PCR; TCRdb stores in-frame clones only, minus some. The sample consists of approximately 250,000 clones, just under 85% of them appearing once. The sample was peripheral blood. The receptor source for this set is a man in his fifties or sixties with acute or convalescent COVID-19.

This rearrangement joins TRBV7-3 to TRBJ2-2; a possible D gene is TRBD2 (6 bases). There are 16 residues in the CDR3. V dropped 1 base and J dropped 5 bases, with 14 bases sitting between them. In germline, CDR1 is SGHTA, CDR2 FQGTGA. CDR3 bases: TGTGCCAGCAGCTTAATAGGAGGGTTGGAGACCGGGGAGCTGTTTTTT. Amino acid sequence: CASSLIGGLETGELFF.

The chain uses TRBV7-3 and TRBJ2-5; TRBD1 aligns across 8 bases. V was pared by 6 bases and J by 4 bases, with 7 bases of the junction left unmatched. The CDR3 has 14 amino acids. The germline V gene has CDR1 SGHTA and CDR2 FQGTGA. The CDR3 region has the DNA TGTGCCAGCAGTTCTGGACAGGGAACAGAGACCCAGTACTTC. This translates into CASSSGQGTETQYF. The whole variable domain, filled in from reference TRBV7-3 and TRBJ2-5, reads GAGVSQTPSNKVTEKGKYVELRCDPISGHTALYWYRQSLGQGPEFLIYFQGTGAADDSGLPNDRFFAVRPEGSVSTLKIQRTERGDSAVYLCASSSGQGTETQYFGPGTRLLVL.

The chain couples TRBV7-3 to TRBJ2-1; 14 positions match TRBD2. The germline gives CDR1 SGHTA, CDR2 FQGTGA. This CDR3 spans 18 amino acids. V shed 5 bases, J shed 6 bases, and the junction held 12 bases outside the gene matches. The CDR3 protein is CASSRGGLAGDTSNEQFF. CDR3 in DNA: TGTGCCAGCAGCCGAGGGGGACTAGCGGGAGATACTAGCAATGAGCAGTTCTTC.

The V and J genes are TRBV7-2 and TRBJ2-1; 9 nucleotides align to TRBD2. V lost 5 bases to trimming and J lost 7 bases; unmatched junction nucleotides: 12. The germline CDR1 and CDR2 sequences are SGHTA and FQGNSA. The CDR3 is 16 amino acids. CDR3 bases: TGTGCCAGCAGCCGGGCAGCGGGGGGCCCCGATAATGAGCAGTTCTTC. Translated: CASSRAAGGPDNEQFF.

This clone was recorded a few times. CDR3 sequence reads: CATSNPRQGYFAEAFF. The CDR3 nucleotides are TGTGCCACCAGCAACCCAAGACAGGGGTATTTCGCTGAAGCTTTCTTT. The chain links TRBV15 to TRBJ1-1; 8 bases match TRBD1. Germline V lookup: CDR1 LNHNV, CDR2 YYDKDF (reference sequence). V dropped 4 bases and J dropped 6; count of bases not matched to a gene: 13. The CDR3 length is 16 residues. Combining the CDR3 with reference TRBV15 and TRBJ1-1 gives the whole variable domain DAMVIQNPRYQVTQFGKPVTLSCSQTLNHNVMYWYQQKSSQAPKLLFHYYDKDFNNEADTPDNFQSRRPNTSFCFLDIRSPGLGDTAMYLCATSNPRQGYFAEAFFGQGTRLTVV.

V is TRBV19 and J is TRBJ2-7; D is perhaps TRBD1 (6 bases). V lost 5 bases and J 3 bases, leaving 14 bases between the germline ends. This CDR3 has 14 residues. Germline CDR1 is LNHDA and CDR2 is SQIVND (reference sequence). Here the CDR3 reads CASSLTGLYYEQYF. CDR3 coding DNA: TGTGCCAGTAGTTTAACAGGGTTGTACTACGAGCAGTACTTC.

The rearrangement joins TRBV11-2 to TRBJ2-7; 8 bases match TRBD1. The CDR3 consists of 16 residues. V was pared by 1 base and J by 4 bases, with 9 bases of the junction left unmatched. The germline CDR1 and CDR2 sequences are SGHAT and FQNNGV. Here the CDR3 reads CASSLAWGQVSYEQYF. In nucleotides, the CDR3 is TGTGCCAGCAGCTTAGCGTGGGGACAGGTATCATACGAGCAGTACTTC.

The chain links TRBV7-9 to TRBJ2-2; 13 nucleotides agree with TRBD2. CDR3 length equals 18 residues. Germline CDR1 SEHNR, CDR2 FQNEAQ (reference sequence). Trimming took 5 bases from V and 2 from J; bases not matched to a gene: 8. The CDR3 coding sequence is TGTGCCAGCAGCCCGGGACTAGCGGGACCTCCTAACACCGGGGAGCTGTTTTTT. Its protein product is CASSPGLAGPPNTGELFF. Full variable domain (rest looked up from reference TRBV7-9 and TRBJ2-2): DTGVSQNPRHKITKRGQNVTFRCDPISEHNRLYWYRQTLGQGPEFLTYFQNEAQLEKSRLLSDRFSAERPKGSFSTLEIQRTEQGDSAMYLCASSPGLAGPPNTGELFFGEGSRLTVL.

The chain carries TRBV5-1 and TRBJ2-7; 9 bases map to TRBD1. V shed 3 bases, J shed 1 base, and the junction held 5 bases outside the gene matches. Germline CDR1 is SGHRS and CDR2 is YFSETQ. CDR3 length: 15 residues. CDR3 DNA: TGCGCCAGCAGCTCCGGGACAGGGCGTTCCTACGAGCAGTACTTC. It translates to CASSSGTGRSYEQYF.

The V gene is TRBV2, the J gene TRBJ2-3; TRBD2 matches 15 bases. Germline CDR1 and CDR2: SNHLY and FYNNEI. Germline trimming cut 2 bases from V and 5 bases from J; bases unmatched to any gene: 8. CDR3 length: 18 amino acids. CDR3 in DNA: TGTGCCAGCAGTGAACACGGGACTAGCGGGGGGCAAGTAGATACGCAGTATTTT. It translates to CASSEHGTSGGQVDTQYF.

CDR3 nucleotides: TGCGCCAGCAGCTTAGCCCCCCTACAGGGGGCCCTTGGGACTGAAGCTTTCTTT. Its protein is CASSLAPLQGALGTEAFF. The chain carries TRBV5-1 and TRBJ1-1; 9 bases agree with TRBD1. The V gene's germline CDR1 is SGHRS and CDR2 YFSETQ. This CDR3 contains 18 residues. V shed 2 bases and J 5 bases; nucleotides not matched to a gene: 16.

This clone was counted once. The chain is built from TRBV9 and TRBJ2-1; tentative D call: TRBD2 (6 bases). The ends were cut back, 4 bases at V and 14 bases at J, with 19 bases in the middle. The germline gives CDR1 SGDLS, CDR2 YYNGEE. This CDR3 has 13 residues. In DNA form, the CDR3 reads TGTGCCAGCAGCTTGGGCGGGGTGGTCGAAAAGTTCTTC. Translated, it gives CASSLGGVVEKFF.

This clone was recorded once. The CDR3 coding sequence is TGTGCCATCAGGGGACAGGACCTTAATGAAAAACTGTTTTTT. It yields the protein CAIRGQDLNEKLFF. The chain joins TRBV10-3 to TRBJ1-4; 8 nucleotides agree with TRBD1. The CDR3 extends over 14 amino acids. J was trimmed by 4 bases and V by 6 bases; bases with no gene match: 4. Germline V gene lookup returns CDR1 ENHRY and CDR2 SYGVKD.

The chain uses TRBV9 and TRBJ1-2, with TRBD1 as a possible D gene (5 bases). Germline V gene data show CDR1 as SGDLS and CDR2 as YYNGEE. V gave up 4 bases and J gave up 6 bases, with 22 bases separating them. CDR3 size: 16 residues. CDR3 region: CASSTREVMVRDGYTF. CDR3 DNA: TGTGCCAGCAGCACCAGGGAGGTCATGGTTCGCGATGGCTACACCTTC.

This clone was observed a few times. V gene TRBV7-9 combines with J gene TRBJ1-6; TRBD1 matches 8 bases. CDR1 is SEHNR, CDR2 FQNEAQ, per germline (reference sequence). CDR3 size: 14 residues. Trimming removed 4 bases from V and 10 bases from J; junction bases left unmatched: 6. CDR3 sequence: CASSSDRGESPLHF. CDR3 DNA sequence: TGTGCCAGCAGCTCCGACAGGGGTGAGTCACCCCTCCACTTT.

CDR3 region: CASSETASNQPQHF. For the CDR3, the DNA is TGTGCCAGCTCAGAGACAGCCAGCAATCAGCCCCAGCATTTT. V is TRBV18 and J is TRBJ1-5; TRBD1 is a possible D gene (5 bases). Trimming took 5 bases from V and 1 from J, leaving 9 bases between them. Germline assignment: CDR1 KGHSH and CDR2 LQKENI. There are 14 residues in the CDR3.

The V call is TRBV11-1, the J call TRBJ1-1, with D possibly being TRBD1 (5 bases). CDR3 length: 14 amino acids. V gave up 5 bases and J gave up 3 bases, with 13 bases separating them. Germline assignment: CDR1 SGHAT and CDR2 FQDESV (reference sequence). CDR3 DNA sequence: TGTGCCAGCAGCGTCAAGGGGTGGGACACTGAAGCTTTCTTT. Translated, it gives CASSVKGWDTEAFF.

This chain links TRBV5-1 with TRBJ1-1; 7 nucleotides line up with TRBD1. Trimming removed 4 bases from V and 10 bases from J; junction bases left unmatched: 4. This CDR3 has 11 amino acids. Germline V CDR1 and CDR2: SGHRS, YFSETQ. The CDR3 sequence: CASSPGTAAFF. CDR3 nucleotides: TGCGCCAGCAGCCCCGGGACAGCAGCTTTCTTT.

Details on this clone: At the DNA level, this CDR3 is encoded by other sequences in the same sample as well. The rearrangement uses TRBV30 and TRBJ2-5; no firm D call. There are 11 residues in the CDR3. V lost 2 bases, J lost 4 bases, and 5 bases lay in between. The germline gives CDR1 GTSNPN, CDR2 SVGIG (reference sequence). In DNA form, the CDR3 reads TGTGCCTGGAGTTTACTAGAGACCCAGTACTTC. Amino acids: CAWSLLETQYF.

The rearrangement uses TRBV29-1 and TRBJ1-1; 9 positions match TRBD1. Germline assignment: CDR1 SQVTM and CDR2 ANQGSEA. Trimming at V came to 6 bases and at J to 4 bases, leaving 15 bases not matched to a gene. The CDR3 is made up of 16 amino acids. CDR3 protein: CSVLLGTGPLSTEAFF. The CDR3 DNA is TGCAGCGTCCTCTTGGGGACAGGGCCATTGAGCACTGAAGCTTTCTTT.

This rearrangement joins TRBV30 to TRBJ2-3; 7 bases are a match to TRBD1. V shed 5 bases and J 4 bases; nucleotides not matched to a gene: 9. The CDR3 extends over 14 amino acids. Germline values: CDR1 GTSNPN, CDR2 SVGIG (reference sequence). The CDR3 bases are TGTGCCTGGGGGACAGCGAGCATCCCAGATACGCAGTATTTT. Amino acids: CAWGTASIPDTQYF.

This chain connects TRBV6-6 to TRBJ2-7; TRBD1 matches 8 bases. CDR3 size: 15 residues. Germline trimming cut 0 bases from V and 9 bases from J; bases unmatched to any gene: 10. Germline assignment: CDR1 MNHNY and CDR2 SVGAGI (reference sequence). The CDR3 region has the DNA TGTGCCAGCAGTTACTCTGTTCCCGGACAGGGCGGGCAGTACTTC. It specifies CASSYSVPGQGGQYF.